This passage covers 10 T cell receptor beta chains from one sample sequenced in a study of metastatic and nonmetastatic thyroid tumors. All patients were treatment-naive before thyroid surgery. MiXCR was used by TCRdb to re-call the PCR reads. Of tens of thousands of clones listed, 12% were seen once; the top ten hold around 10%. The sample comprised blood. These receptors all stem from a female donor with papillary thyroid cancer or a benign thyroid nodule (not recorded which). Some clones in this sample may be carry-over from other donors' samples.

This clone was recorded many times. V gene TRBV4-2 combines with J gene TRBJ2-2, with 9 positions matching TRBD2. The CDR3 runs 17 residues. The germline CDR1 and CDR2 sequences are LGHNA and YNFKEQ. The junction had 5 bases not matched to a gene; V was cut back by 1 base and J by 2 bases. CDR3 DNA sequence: TGTGCCAGCAGCCAAGCATCTAGCGGGACAAACACCGGGGAGCTGTTTTTT. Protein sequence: CASSQASSGTNTGELFF.

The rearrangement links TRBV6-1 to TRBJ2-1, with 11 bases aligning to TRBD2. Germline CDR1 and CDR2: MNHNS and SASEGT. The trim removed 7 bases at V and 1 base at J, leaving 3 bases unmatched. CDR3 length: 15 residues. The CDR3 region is CASNLAGGSYNEQFF. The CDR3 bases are TGTGCCAGCAATTTAGCGGGAGGGTCCTACAATGAGCAGTTCTTC.

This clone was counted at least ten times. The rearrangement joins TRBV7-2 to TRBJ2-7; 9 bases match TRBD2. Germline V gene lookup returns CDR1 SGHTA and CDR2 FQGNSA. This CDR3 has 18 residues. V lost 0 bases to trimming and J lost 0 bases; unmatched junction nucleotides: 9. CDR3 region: CASSLANSGGTSSYEQYF. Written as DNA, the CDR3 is TGTGCCAGCAGCTTAGCTAATAGCGGGGGTACGAGCTCCTACGAGCAGTACTTC.

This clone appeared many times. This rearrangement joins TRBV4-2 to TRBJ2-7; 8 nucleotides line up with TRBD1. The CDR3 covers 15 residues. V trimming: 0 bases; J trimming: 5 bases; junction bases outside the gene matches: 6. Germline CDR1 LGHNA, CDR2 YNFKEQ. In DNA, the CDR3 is TGTGCCAGCAGCCAAGAGGGGCTGACAGGGGACGAGCAGTACTTC. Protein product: CASSQEGLTGDEQYF.

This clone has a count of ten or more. The CDR3 loop reads CASNPQGGGPTDTQYF. The CDR3 DNA follows: TGTGCCAGCAATCCTCAGGGGGGGGGACCCACAGATACGCAGTATTTT. The chain carries TRBV2 and TRBJ2-3; D might be TRBD1 or TRBD2, each matching 7 bases. CDR3 length: 16 residues. Germline V gene sequence: CDR1 SNHLY, CDR2 FYNNEI. Trimming stripped 7 bases from V and 2 bases from J, with 19 bases between.

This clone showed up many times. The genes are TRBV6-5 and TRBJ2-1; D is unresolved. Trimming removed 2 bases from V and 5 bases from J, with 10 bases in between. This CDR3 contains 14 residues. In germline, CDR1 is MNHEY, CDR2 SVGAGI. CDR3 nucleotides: TGTGCCAGCAGTTACCGTGGGTTTAACAATGAGCAGTTCTTC. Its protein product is CASSYRGFNNEQFF.

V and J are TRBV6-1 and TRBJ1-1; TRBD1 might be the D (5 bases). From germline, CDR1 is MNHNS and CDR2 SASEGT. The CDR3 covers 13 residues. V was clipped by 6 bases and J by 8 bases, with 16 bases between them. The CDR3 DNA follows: TGTGCCAGCAGCCAAGTTCCAGACAGAGAAGCTTTCTTT. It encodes CASSQVPDREAFF.

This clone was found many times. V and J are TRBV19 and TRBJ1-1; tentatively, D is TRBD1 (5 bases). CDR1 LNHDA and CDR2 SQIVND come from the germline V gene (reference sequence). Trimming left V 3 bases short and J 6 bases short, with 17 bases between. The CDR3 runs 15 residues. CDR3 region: CASSMSGTPGPEAFF. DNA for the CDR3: TGTGCCAGTAGTATGTCGGGCACCCCGGGACCTGAAGCTTTCTTT.

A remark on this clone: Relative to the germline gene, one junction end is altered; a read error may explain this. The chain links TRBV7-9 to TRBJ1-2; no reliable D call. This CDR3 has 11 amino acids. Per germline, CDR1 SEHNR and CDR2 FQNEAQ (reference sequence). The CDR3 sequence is CASIGNYCYTF. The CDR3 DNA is TGTGCCAGCATCGGAAACTATTGCTACACCTTC.

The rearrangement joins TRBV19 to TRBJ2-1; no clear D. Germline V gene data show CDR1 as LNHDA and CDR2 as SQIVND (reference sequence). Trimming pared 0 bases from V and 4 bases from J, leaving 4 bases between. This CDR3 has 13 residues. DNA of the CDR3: TGTGCCAGTAGTATAGATGCTTACAATGAGCAGTTCTTC. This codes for CASSIDAYNEQFF.